This entry lists 5 T cell receptor beta chains sequenced from one sample in a study of blood T cell repertoires in COVID-19. Produced via immunoSEQ multiplex PCR; TCRdb's table is partial and in-frame only. Among 400,000 to 450,000 clones listed, roughly 90% were seen once. Source material: peripheral blood. These receptors came from a woman aged 40 to 50 with COVID-19, enrolled during active disease.

The gene calls are TRBV28 and TRBJ2-1, with 14 nucleotides matching TRBD2. This CDR3 spans 19 amino acids. Germline-derived CDR1 and CDR2 are MDHEN and SYDVKM. Trimming cost V 6 bases and J 0 bases; bases outside gene matches: 10. The CDR3 is CASRSGLAGGGSSYNEQFF. The CDR3 nucleotides are TGTGCCAGCAGATCCGGACTAGCGGGAGGAGGGTCCTCCTACAATGAGCAGTTCTTC.

The chain joins TRBV19 to TRBJ1-5, with 7 bases matching TRBD1. J was trimmed by 0 bases and V by 6 bases; bases with no gene match: 11. This CDR3 is built from 17 residues. Germline lookup yields CDR1 LNHDA and CDR2 SQIVND (reference sequence). The CDR3 coding sequence is TGTGCCAGTAGGGAAATTACAGGGGTATATAGCAATCAGCCCCAGCATTTT. Encoded protein: CASREITGVYSNQPQHF. Supplemented by reference TRBV19 and TRBJ1-5, the full variable domain reads DGGITQSPKYLFRKEGQNVTLSCEQNLNHDAMYWYRQDPGQGLRLIYYSQIVNDFQKGDIAEGYSVSREKKESFPLTVTSAQKNPTAFYLCASREITGVYSNQPQHFGDGTRLSIL.

This clone was seen a few times. The rearrangement links TRBV5-4 to TRBJ1-1; D is ambiguous. The CDR3 has 15 amino acids. The germline CDR1 and CDR2 sequences are SGHNT and YYREEE (reference sequence). With 4 bases removed from V and 4 bases from J, the gap between germline ends came to 17 bases. DNA for the CDR3: TGTGCCAGCAGCGGCCGAGGGCTCCACGGCACTGAAGCTTTCTTT. Amino acid sequence: CASSGRGLHGTEAFF.

This sequence joins TRBV2 and TRBJ1-5; D gene unclear. Germline V gene sequence: CDR1 SNHLY, CDR2 FYNNEI. The V end lost 8 bases, the J end lost 4 bases, and 12 bases lay between the germline ends. There are 13 residues in the CDR3. The CDR3 loop is CASLRSFNQPQHF. CDR3 coding DNA: TGTGCCAGCCTGAGGTCTTTTAATCAGCCCCAGCATTTT.

The chain carries TRBV11-2 and TRBJ2-2, with 7 bases that match TRBD1. The CDR3 covers 15 residues. Germline values: CDR1 SGHAT, CDR2 FQNNGV. The trim removed 5 bases at V and 7 bases at J, leaving 10 bases unmatched. The DNA for the CDR3 is TGTGCCAGCAGCCGGACAGGCGTCCAAGGCGGGGAGCTGTTTTTT. This sequence encodes CASSRTGVQGGELFF.